A selection of T cell receptor beta chains follows, all from one sample in a study of blood T cell repertoires in COVID-19. Assay: immunoSEQ multiplex PCR; the TCRdb copy retains only in-frame clones and omits some. The sample gives 170,000 or so clones, 80% to 90% of which show up once; more than 8.5% is in the top ten. The sample comprised PBMCs or T cells enriched from blood (not recorded which). These receptor sequences come from a woman aged 18 to 35 who had recovered from COVID-19. Each CDR3 is given with its conserved first and last residue. The D gene is left open where the match is weak. Size is stated for part of the rows, as once, few or many counts, or as a class when the clone is expanded.

TRBV7-2	TRBJ2-3	NA	NA	TGTGCCAGCAGCTCCGCCGCAGTCACTATTCTCACAGATACGCAGTATTTT	CASSSAAVTILTDTQYF
TRBV5-5	TRBJ2-1	NA	TRBD2	TGTGCCAGCAGCTTCCGTCTAAGGACTAGCGGGGGGGTAGGTGAGCAGTTCTTC	CASSFRLRTSGGVGEQFF
TRBV5-1	TRBJ1-6	NA	NA	TGCGCCAGCAGAAGAGCTTACAGGGAAATTGATTCACCCCTCCACTTT	CASRRAYREIDSPLHF
TRBV11-2	TRBJ1-1	NA	TRBD1	TGTGCCAGCAGCTTAACAGGGGGCGCCAGGGACACTGAAGCTTTCTTT	CASSLTGGARDTEAFF
TRBV19	TRBJ2-5	NA	TRBD2	TGTGCCAGTACCGTAGGCGGGGGAGAGACCCAGTACTTC	CASTVGGGETQYF
TRBV15	TRBJ2-1	few	NA	TGTGCCACCAGCAGAGTCTTAAATGAGCAGTTCTTC	CATSRVLNEQFF
TRBV28	TRBJ1-2	NA	NA	TGTGCCAGCAGCTCAACACCGCGGTCCTATGGCTACACCTTC	CASSSTPRSYGYTF
TRBV4-2	TRBJ2-1	once	TRBD2	TGTGCCAGCTTACTGAGGAGGGAGGGTCCTGGTGAGCAGTTCTTC	CASLLRREGPGEQFF
TRBV7-2	TRBJ2-1	NA	TRBD2	TGTGCCAGCAGCTTAGCGCAGGGAGCGGGGGGTTACAGAGAGCAGTTCTTC	CASSLAQGAGGYREQFF
TRBV6-2/TRBV6-3	TRBJ2-3	NA	NA	TGTGCCAGCAGCCTTTTAATTTTCACAGATACGCAGTATTTT	CASSLLIFTDTQYF
TRBV28	TRBJ1-3	NA	TRBD1	TGTGCCAGCAGTTTGACAGGGGACCCTCTGGCGACCATATATTTT	CASSLTGDPLATIYF
TRBV7-6	TRBJ2-7	NA	NA	TGTGCCAGCAGCTTAGGACGTACTGGGGGCCGAAGCGAGCAGTACTTC	CASSLGRTGGRSEQYF
TRBV19	TRBJ2-2	NA	TRBD1	TGTGCCAGTAGTATTACCGGACAGGGGAGGGGGGAGCTGTTTTTT	CASSITGQGRGELFF
TRBV9	TRBJ1-2	NA	TRBD1	TGTGCCAGCAGCCCCGGGACAGCTTCTAACTATGGCTACACCTTC	CASSPGTASNYGYTF
TRBV18	TRBJ2-2	NA	NA	TGTGCCAGCTCACCGGAGGGTTTAAACACCGGGGAGCTGTTTTTT	CASSPEGLNTGELFF
TRBV27	TRBJ2-3	NA	TRBD1	TGTGCCAGCAGTGGTCGGACAGGGAATCCAGATACGCAGTATTTT	CASSGRTGNPDTQYF
TRBV5-1	TRBJ2-7	NA	TRBD1	TGCGCCAGCAGCCCCCGACAGGGTCCGGTCTACGAGCAGTACTTC	CASSPRQGPVYEQYF
TRBV28	TRBJ2-3	NA	NA	TGTGCCAGCTTAAGTGCGGGGACAGATACGCAGTATTTT	CASLSAGTDTQYF
TRBV7-9	TRBJ2-2	once	NA	TGTGCCAGCAGCAGACTAGGGGAAGTCACCGGGGAGCTGTTTTTT	CASSRLGEVTGELFF
TRBV18	TRBJ2-7	NA	TRBD1	TGTGCCAGCTCAGCCGGGACAGCAAGCTCCTACGAGCAGTACTTC	CASSAGTASSYEQYF
TRBV7-8	TRBJ2-1	NA	NA	TGTGCCAGCAGCTTAGACATGAGTCTAGTCACCGGGAACTCCAATGAGCAGTTCTTC	CASSLDMSLVTGNSNEQFF
TRBV4-1	TRBJ1-3	NA	NA	TGCGCCAGCAGCCTACTGGGGGGGAGATTCTCTGGAAACACCATATATTTT	CASSLLGGRFSGNTIYF
TRBV6-5	TRBJ2-7	NA	TRBD2	TGTGCCAGCAGTCTTGCTAGCGGGGGAGCCTACGAGCAGTACTTC	CASSLASGGAYEQYF
TRBV27	TRBJ1-5	NA	TRBD1	TGTGCCAGCAGAGACAGGGGCAATCAGCCCCAGCATTTT	CASRDRGNQPQHF
TRBV7-2	TRBJ1-3	few	NA	TGTGCCAGCAGCCCCGCGGTGTCTGGAAACACCATATATTTT	CASSPAVSGNTIYF
TRBV18	TRBJ1-1	NA	NA	TGTGCCAGCTCATCTACAGAGAACACTGAAGCTTTCTTT	CASSSTENTEAFF
TRBV10-3	TRBJ1-4	NA	NA	TGTGCCATCAGAGCGGACGGACCTAATGAAAAACTGTTTTTT	CAIRADGPNEKLFF
TRBV5-5	TRBJ1-2	NA	NA	TGTGCCAGCAGGGCGGGTGAGGTTCAGGGCTACACCTTC	CASRAGEVQGYTF
TRBV28	TRBJ1-6	NA	TRBD1	TGTGCCAGCAGTTCCGGACAGGGAATAAATTCACCCCTCCACTTT	CASSSGQGINSPLHF
TRBV7-9	TRBJ1-5	NA	NA	TGTGCCAGCAGCCCGGGGTTCAGCACTCAACCCCAGCATTTT	CASSPGFSTQPQHF
TRBV7-3	TRBJ1-6	NA	TRBD1	TGTGCCAGCAGCTTAGAGGGGGCGAAGAATTCACCCCTCCACTTT	CASSLEGAKNSPLHF
TRBV7-9	TRBJ1-6	NA	TRBD1	TGTGCCAGCAGCTCCGGGACAGGGAATTCACCCCTCCACTTT	CASSSGTGNSPLHF